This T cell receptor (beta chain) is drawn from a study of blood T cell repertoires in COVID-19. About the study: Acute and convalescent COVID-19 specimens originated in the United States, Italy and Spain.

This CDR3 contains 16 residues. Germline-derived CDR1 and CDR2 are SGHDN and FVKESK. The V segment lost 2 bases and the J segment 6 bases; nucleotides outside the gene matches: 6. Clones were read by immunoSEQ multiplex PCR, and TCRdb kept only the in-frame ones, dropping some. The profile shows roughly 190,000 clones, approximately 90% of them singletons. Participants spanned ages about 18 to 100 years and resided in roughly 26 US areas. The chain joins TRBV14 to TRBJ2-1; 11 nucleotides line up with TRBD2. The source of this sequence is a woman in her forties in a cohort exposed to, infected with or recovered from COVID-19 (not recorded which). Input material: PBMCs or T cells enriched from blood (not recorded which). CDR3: CASSQHSGGAGNEQFF. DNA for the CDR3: TGTGCCAGCAGCCAACATAGCGGGGGGGCAGGCAATGAGCAGTTCTTC.